The entry that follows covers one TCR beta chain sequence. Trimming took off 5 bases at V and 5 bases at J, with 12 bases between the two ends. CDR1 and CDR2 from the germline V gene are SGHAT and FQNNGV. This CDR3 region has 13 residues. Sequencing relied on immunoSEQ assay v3.0, run at survey level. Profiled with immunoSEQ multiplex PCR; TCRdb holds only in-frame clones, not every one. This sample has tens of thousands of clones, with 75% to 90% found just once. This entry is derived from a study of long-term antiretroviral therapy in people with HIV. The chain employs TRBV11-2 and TRBJ2-5; D may be TRBD2 (5 bases). The sequencing used unsorted PBMCs, collected just before starting antiretroviral therapy. The receptor was isolated from a woman younger than 35 with HIV. The CDR3 coding sequence is TGTGCCAGCAGCCCTGAGCTAGCCGAGACCCAGTACTTC. Protein product: CASSPELAETQYF.